This T cell receptor (beta chain) was recovered during a study of shared clonotypes between healthy human individuals. Study processing details: Filtering differed for immunoSEQ, which gave only junction sequences without quality scores. Repertoires were generated with immunoSEQ multiplex PCR, while TCRdb's copy carries only in-frame clones and drops some. V, J and clone size are those of that table, while D and trimming were read from the DNA. The table includes about 1 million clones, about three quarters detected once. All the donors were Caucasian adults who lived in Nashville, Tennessee. A split of CD4+ cells into CD45RA+ naive and CD45RA-negative memory subsets was performed. Looked up from germline, CDR1 is SEHNR and CDR2 is FQNEAQ (reference sequence). This CDR3 spans 17 amino acids. V lost 1 base to trimming and J lost 4 bases, with 17 bases between them.

The chain is built from TRBV7-9 and TRBJ1-5; D might be TRBD1 (6 bases). Sequencing was performed on memory CD4+ T cells sorted from blood. Subset here: CD45RA-negative fraction. The receptor was isolated from a man younger than 30 in good health. Here the CDR3 DNA reads TGTGCCAGCAGCTTAGGACAGGAGGGGCCCATTAATCAGCCCCAGCATTTT. This sequence encodes CASSLGQEGPINQPQHF. The full variable domain, completed using reference TRBV7-9 and TRBJ1-5, is DTGVSQNPRHKITKRGQNVTFRCDPISEHNRLYWYRQTLGQGPEFLTYFQNEAQLEKSRLLSDRFSAERPKGSFSTLEIQRTEQGDSAMYLCASSLGQEGPINQPQHFGDGTRLSIL.